This T cell receptor (beta chain) was recovered during a study of T cells in Graves' hyperthyroidism and ophthalmopathy. TCR beta CDR3 regions were amplified from RNA transcripts. HTBI primers were employed in a first-round RT-PCR of the TCR CDR3. Using its own MiXCR run on the multiplex PCR reads, TCRdb lists one record per CDR3 protein. Here the sample spans about 520,000 distinct CDR3 sequences, roughly a quarter being singletons. The V and J ends lost 0 bases and 2 bases, in that order; junction bases with no gene match: 7. The CDR3 runs to 16 residues. CDR1 is LGHNA and CDR2 is YSLEER in the germline V gene.

This TCR came from a woman aged 25 to 39 with Graves' ophthalmopathy. The chain joins TRBV4-3 to TRBJ2-7, with 7 bases aligning to TRBD2. Sequenced material: blood. The CDR3 nucleotides read TGCGCCAGCAGCCAAGATCTTAGGGACTACCCCTACGAGCAGTACTTC. Its translation: CASSQDLRDYPYEQYF.